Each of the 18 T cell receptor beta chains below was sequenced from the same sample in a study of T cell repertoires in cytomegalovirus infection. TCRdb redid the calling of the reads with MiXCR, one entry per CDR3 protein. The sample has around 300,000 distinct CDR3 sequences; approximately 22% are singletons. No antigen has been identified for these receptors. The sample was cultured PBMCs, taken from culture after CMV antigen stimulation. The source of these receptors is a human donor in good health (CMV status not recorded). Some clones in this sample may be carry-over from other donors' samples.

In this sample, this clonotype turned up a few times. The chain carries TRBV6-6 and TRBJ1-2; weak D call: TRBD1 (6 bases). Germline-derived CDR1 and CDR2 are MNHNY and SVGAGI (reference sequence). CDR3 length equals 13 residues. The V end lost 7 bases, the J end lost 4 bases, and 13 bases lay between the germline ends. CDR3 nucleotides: TGTGCCAGCATACAACAGGGTTTCTATGGCTACACCTTC. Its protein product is CASIQQGFYGYTF.

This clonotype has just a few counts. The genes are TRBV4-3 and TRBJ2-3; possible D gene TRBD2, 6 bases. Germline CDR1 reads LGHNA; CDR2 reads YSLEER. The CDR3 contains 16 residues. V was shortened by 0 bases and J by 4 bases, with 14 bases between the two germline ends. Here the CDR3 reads CASSQDSRGIPDTQYF. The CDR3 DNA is TGCGCCAGCAGCCAAGACTCTCGGGGGATCCCAGATACGCAGTATTTT.

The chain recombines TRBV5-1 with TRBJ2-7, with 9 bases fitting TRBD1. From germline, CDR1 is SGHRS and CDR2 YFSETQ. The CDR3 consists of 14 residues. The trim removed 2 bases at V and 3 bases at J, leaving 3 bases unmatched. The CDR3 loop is CASSLRTGVYEQYF. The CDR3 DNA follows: TGCGCCAGCAGCTTAAGGACAGGGGTCTACGAGCAGTACTTC.

In nucleotides, the CDR3 is TGCAGTGCTAGCCCCCCGGACAGGGATGGCTACACCTTC. Amino acids: CSASPPDRDGYTF. The chain couples TRBV20-1 to TRBJ1-2; 8 positions agree with TRBD1. This CDR3 has 13 residues. Per the germline V gene, CDR1 is DFQATT and CDR2 is SNEGSKA (reference sequence). V shed 3 bases, J shed 6 bases, and the junction held 6 bases outside the gene matches.

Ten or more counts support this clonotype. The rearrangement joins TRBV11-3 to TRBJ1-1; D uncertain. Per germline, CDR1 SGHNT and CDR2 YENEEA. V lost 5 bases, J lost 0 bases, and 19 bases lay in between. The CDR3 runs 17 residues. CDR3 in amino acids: CASSPPFWEGLNTEAFF. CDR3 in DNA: TGTGCCAGCAGCCCCCCGTTTTGGGAGGGTCTGAACACTGAAGCTTTCTTT.

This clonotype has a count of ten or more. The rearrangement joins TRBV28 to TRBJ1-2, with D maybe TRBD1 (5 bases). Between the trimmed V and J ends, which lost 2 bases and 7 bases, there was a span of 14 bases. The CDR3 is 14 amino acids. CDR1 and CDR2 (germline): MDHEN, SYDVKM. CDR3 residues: CASSLALMTVGYTF. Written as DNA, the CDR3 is TGTGCCAGCAGTTTAGCCCTCATGACAGTTGGCTACACCTTC.

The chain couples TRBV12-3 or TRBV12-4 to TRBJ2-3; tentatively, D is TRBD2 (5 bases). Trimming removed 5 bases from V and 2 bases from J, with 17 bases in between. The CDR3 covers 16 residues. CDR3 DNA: TGTGCCAGCAGTCCCATGGGCGGGCTCTACACAGATACGCAGTATTTT. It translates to CASSPMGGLYTDTQYF.

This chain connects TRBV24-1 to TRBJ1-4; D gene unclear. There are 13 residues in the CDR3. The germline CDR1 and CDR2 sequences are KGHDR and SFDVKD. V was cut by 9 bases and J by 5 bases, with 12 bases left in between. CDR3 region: CATSRAQNEKLFF. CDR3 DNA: TGTGCCACCTCCCGCGCCCAGAATGAAAAACTGTTTTTT.

CDR3 nucleotides: TGTGCCAGCAGGTTCCCACCCCCACTAGCGGCCACCTGGGCCACCGGGGAGCTGTTTTTT. Its protein is CASRFPPPLAATWATGELFF. The chain links TRBV6-2 or TRBV6-3 to TRBJ2-2; 8 nucleotides match TRBD2. The CDR3 spans 20 residues. CDR1 is MNHEY and CDR2 is SVGEGT in the germline V gene. The junction had 22 bases not matched to a gene; V was cut back by 6 bases and J by 4 bases.

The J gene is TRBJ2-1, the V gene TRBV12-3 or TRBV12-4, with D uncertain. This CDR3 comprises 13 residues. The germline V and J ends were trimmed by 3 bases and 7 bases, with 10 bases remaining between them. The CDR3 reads CASSLGNWNEQFF. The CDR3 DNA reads TGTGCCAGCAGTTTGGGGAATTGGAATGAGCAGTTCTTC.

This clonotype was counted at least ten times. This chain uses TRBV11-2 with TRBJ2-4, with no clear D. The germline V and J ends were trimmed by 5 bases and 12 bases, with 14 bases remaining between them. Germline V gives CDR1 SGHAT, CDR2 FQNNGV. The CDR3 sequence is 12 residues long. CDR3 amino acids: CASSLSTRSQYF. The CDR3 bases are TGTGCCAGCAGCCTGTCGACAAGGAGTCAGTACTTC. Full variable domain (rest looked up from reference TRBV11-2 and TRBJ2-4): EAGVAQSPRYKIIEKRQSVAFWCNPISGHATLYWYQQILGQGPKLLIQFQNNGVVDDSQLPKDRFSAERLKGVDSTLKIQPAKLEDSAVYLCASSLSTRSQYFGAGTRLSVL.

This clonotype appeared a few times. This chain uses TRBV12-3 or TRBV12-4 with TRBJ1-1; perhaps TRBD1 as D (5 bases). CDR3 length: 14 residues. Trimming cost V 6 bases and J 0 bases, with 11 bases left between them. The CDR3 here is CASSRQLLNTEAFF. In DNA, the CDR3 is TGTGCCAGCAGCCGACAGCTCTTGAACACTGAAGCTTTCTTT.

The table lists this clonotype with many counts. CDR3 protein: CASSPPSLPNYGYTF. The CDR3 DNA reads as TGTGCCAGCTCACCACCGTCCCTGCCGAACTATGGCTACACCTTC. The rearrangement links TRBV18 to TRBJ1-2; unclear D gene. Germline V gene data show CDR1 as KGHSH and CDR2 as LQKENI. This CDR3 contains 15 residues. The V end was cut by 0 bases, the J end by 2 bases, with 10 bases between. Full variable domain (remainder filled in from reference TRBV18 and TRBJ1-2): NAGVMQNPRHLVRRRGQEARLRCSPMKGHSHVYWYRQLPEEGLKFMVYLQKENIIDESGMPKERFSAEFPKEGPSILRIQQVVRGDSAAYFCASSPPSLPNYGYTFGSGTRLTVV.

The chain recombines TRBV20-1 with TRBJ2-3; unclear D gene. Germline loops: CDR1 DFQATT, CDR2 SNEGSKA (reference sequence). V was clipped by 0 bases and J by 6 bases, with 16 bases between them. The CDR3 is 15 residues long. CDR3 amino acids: CSARDVRSPGDTQYF. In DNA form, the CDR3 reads TGCAGTGCTAGAGATGTACGGAGCCCCGGTGATACGCAGTATTTT.

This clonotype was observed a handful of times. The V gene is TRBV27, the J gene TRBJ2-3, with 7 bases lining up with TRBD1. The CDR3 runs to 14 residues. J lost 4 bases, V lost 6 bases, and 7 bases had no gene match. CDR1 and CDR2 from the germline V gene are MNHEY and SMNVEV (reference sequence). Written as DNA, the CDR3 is TGTGCCAGCAGACCATTAGGGGGCGCAGATACGCAGTATTTT. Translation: CASRPLGGADTQYF.

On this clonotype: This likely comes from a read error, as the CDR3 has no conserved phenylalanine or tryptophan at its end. Here the CDR3 reads CASRKTGENSPLHL. For the CDR3, the DNA is TGTGCCAGCAGGAAGACAGGGGAAAATTCACCCCTCCACCTT. The genes are TRBV12-3 or TRBV12-4 and TRBJ1-6, with 8 positions matching TRBD1. V lost 6 bases, J lost 7 bases, and 5 bases stayed unmatched. The CDR3 runs to 14 residues.

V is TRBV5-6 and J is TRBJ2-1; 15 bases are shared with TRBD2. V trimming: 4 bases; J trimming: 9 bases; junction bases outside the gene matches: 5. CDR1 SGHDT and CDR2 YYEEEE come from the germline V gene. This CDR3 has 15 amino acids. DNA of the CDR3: TGTGCCAGCAGCCCGGGACTAGCGGGAGGTAGTGAGCAGTTCTTC. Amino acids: CASSPGLAGGSEQFF.

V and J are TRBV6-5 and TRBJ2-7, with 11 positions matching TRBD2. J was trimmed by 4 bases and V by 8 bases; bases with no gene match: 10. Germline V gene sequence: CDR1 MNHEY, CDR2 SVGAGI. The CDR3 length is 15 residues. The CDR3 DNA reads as TGTGCCAGCGGCCAAAGACTAGCGGGAAAGTACGAGCAGTACTTC. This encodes CASGQRLAGKYEQYF.